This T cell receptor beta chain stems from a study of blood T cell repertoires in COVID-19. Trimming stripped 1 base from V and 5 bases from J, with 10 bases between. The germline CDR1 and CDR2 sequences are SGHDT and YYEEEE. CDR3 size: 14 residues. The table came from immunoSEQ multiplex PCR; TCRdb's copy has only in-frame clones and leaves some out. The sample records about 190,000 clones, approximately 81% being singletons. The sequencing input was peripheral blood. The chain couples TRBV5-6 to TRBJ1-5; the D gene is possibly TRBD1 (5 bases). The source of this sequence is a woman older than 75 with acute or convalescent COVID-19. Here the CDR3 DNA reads TGTGCCAGCAGCTTGAGACAGTCCTATCAGCCCCAGCATTTT. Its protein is CASSLRQSYQPQHF.